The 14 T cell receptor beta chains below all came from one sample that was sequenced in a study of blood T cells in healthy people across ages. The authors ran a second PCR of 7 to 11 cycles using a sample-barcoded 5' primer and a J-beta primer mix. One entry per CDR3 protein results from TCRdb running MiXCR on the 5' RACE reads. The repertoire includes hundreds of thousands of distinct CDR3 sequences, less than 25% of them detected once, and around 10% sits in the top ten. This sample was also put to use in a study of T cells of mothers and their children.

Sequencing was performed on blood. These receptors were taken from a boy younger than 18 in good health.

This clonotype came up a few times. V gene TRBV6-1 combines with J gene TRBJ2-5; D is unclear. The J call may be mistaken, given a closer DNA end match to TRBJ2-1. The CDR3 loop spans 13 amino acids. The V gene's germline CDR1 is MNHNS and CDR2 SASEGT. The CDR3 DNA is TGTGCCAGCAGTGGGTCAGGACACAATGAGCAGTTCTTC. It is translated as CASSGSGHNEQFF.

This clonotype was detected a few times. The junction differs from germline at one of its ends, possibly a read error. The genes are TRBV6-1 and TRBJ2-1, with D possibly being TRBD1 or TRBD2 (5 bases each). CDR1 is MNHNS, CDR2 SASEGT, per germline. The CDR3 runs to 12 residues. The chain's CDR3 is CASRDPYNEQFF. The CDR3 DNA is TGTGCTAGCAGGGACCCCTACAATGAGCAGTTCTTC.

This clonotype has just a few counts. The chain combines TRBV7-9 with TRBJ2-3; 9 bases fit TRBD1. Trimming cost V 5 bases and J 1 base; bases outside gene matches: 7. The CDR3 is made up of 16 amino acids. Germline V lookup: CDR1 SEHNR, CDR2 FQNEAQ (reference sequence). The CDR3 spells CASSPGTGFGTDTQYF. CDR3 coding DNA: TGTGCCAGCAGCCCCGGGACAGGGTTTGGCACAGATACGCAGTATTTT.

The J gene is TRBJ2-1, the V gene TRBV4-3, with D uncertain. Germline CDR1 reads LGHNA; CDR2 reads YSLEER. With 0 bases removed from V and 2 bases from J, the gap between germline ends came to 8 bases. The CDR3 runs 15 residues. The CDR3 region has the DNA TGCGCCAGCAGCCAAGACCGGACGGCCTACAATGAGCAGTTCTTC. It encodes CASSQDRTAYNEQFF.

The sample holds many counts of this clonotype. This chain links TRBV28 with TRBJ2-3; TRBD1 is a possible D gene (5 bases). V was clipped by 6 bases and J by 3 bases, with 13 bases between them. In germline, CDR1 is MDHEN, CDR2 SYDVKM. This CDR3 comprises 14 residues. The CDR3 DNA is TGTGCCAGCAGCTCCGGACAAGGAACAGATACGCAGTATTTT. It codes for CASSSGQGTDTQYF.

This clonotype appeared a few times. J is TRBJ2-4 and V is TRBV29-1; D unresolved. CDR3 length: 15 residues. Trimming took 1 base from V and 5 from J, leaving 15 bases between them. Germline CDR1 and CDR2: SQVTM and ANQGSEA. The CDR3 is CSVEVPTLVENIQYF. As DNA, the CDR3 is TGCAGCGTTGAAGTCCCCACGTTGGTTGAAAACATTCAGTACTTC.

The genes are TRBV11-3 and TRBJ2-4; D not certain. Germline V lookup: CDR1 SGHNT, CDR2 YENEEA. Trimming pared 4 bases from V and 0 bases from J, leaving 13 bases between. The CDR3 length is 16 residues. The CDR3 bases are TGTGCCAGCAGCTCCCCCCCGGACCAAGCCAAAAACATTCAGTACTTC. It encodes CASSSPPDQAKNIQYF.

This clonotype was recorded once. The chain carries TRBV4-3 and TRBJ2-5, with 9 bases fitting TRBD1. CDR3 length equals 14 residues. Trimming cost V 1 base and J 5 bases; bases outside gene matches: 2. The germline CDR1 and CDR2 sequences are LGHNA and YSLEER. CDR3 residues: CASSQGTGVETQYF. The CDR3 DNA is TGCGCCAGCAGCCAAGGGACAGGGGTCGAGACCCAGTACTTC.

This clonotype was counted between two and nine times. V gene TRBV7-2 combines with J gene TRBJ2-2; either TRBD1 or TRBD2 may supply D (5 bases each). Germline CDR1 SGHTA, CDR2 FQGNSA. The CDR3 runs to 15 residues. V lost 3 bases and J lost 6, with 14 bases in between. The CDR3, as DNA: TGTGCCAGCAGCTTCTCCCTGAGAGGGGCCGGGGAGCTGTTTTTT. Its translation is CASSFSLRGAGELFF.

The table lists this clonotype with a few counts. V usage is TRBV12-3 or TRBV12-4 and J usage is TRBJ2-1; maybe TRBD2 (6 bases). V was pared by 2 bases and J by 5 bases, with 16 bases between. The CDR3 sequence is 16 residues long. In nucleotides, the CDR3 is TGTGCCAGCAGTTTACTGGGGAGGCGGGGCGACAATGAGCAGTTCTTC. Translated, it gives CASSLLGRRGDNEQFF.

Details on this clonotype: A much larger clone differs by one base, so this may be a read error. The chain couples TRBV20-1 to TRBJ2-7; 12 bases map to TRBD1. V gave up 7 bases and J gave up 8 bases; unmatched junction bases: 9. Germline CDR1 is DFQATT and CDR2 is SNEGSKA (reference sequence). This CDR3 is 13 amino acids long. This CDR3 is CSVPGQGAYKQYF. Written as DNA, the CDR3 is TGCAGTGTTCCGGGACAGGGGGCTTACAAGCAGTACTTC.

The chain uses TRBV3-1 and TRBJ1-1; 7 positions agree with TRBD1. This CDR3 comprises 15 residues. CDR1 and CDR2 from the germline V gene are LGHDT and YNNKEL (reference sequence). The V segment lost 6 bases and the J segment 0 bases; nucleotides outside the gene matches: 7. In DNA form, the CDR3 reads TGTGCCAGCAGTCAATCCACAGGGGTGAACACTGAAGCTTTCTTT. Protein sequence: CASSQSTGVNTEAFF.

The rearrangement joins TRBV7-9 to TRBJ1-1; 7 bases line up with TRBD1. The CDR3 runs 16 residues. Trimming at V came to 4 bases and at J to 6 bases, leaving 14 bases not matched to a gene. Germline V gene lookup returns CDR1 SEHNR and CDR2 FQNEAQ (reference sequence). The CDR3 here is CASSSRQGQPRAEAFF. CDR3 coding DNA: TGTGCCAGCAGCTCACGACAGGGACAACCAAGGGCTGAAGCTTTCTTT.

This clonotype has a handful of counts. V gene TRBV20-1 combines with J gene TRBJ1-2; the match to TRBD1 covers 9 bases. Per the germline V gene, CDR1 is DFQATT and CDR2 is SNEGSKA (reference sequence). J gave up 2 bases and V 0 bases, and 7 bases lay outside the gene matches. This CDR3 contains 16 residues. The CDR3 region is CSAREEGTGWNYGYTF. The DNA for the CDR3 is TGCAGTGCTAGAGAAGAAGGGACAGGGTGGAACTATGGCTACACCTTC.